This is a list of T cell receptor beta chains from one sample in a study of T cell responses to AZD1222 COVID-19 vaccine. Sequenced by immunoSEQ multiplex PCR; TCRdb stores in-frame clones only, minus some. The repertoire consists of over 150,000 clones, with roughly 92% occurring once and the leading ten covering around 1.6%. The sample here was peripheral blood, taken on day 0 of AZD1222 vaccination. The receptors here all came from an adult in good health. Both conserved end residues are part of each CDR3. D genes are given only for firm matches. A clone size is listed for some rows: how often the clone was seen (once, few, many), or a class if it is expanded.

D gene | J gene | V gene | clone size | CDR3 DNA | CDR3 protein
. | TRBJ1-2 | TRBV18 | few | TGTGCCAGCTCACCACCTACTCCAGGGAAACCATATGGCTACACCTTC | CASSPPTPGKPYGYTF
TRBD1 | TRBJ2-7 | TRBV11-1 | few | TGTGCCAGCAGCTTCAACAGGGGATCCTACGAGCAGTACTTC | CASSFNRGSYEQYF
TRBD2 | TRBJ2-3 | TRBV10-3 | . | TGTGCCATCAGCCCCTCTAGCGGGTCCACCCGCCCAGATACGCAGTATTTT | CAISPSSGSTRPDTQYF
TRBD1 | TRBJ1-2 | TRBV27 | . | TGTGCCAGCAGCCGACAGGGGGTTAACTATGGCTACACCTTC | CASSRQGVNYGYTF
. | TRBJ1-5 | TRBV2 | . | TGTGCCAGCAGCCGGACCGTTAGCAATCAGCCCCAGCATTTT | CASSRTVSNQPQHF
. | TRBJ2-3 | TRBV5-4 | . | TGTGCCAGCAGCTTGTACAGTTACACAGATACGCAGTATTTT | CASSLYSYTDTQYF
TRBD1 | TRBJ1-2 | TRBV7-9 | once | TGTGCCAGCAGCTTAGAGAGGACAGGGGATGGCTACACCTTC | CASSLERTGDGYTF
TRBD2 | TRBJ2-7 | TRBV2 | . | TGTGCCAGCAAGTGGACTAGCGGGAGCTTCGCCTACGAGCAGTACTTC | CASKWTSGSFAYEQYF
. | TRBJ2-6 | TRBV6-5 | . | TGTGCCAGCAGTTACTTAGGGACTGGGGCCAACGTCCTGACTTTC | CASSYLGTGANVLTF
. | TRBJ1-3 | TRBV5-6 | . | TGTGCCAGCAGCCAAACCCGAAACACCATATATTTT | CASSQTRNTIYF